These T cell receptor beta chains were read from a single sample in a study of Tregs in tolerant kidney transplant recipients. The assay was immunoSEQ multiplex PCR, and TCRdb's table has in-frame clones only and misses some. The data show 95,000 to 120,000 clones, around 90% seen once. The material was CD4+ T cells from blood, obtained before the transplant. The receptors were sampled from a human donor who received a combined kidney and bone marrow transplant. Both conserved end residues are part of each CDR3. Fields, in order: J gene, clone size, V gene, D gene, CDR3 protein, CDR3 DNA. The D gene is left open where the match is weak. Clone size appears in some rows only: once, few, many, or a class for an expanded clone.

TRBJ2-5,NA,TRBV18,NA,CASYQQSQETQYF,TGTGCCAGCTACCAACAGTCTCAAGAGACCCAGTACTTC
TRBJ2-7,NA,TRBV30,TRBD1,CAWSAPGGPYEQYF,TGTGCCTGGAGTGCCCCAGGGGGACCCTACGAGCAGTACTTC
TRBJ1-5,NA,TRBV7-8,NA,CASSSAPYRDDQPQHF,TGTGCCAGCAGCTCGGCCCCCTACAGGGACGACCAGCCCCAGCATTTT
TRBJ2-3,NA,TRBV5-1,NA,CASSSGVRRGDTQYF,TGCGCCAGCAGCTCCGGGGTGCGGAGGGGAGATACGCAGTATTTT
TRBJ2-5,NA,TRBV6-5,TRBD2,CASKKAGGQETQYF,TGTGCCAGCAAAAAGGCGGGGGGACAAGAGACCCAGTACTTC
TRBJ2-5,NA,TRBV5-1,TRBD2,CASSTRLAGPQETQYF,TGCGCCAGCAGCACTCGACTAGCGGGACCCCAAGAGACCCAGTACTTC
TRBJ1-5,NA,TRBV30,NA,CAWSTATGPYSNQPQHF,TGTGCCTGGAGTACGGCGACAGGCCCGTATAGCAATCAGCCCCAGCATTTT
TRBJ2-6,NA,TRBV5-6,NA,CASSLGFAGGGANVLTF,TGTGCCAGCAGCTTGGGGTTTGCGGGCGGTGGGGCCAACGTCCTGACTTTC
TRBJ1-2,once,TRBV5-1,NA,CASSPDSAYGYTF,TGCGCCAGCAGCCCGGACAGCGCTTATGGCTACACCTTC
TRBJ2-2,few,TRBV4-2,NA,CASSLTRADGELFF,TGTGCCAGCAGTCTAACGAGGGCCGACGGGGAGCTGTTTTTT
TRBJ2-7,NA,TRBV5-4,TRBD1,CASSPPGTGEQYF,TGTGCCAGCAGTCCCCCTGGGACAGGGGAGCAGTACTTC
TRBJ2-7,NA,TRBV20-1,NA,CSASSSYEQYF,TGCAGTGCTAGCAGCTCCTACGAGCAGTACTTC
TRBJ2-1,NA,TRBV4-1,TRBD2,CASSQDWRGSIDNEQFF,TGCGCCAGCAGCCAAGATTGGCGGGGGAGTATCGACAATGAGCAGTTCTTC
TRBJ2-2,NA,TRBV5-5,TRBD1,CASSGGQGSTGELFF,TGTGCCAGCAGCGGAGGACAGGGTAGCACCGGGGAGCTGTTTTTT
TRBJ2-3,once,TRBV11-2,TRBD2,CASSPTSGSTDTQYF,TGTGCCAGCAGCCCGACTAGCGGAAGCACAGATACGCAGTATTTT
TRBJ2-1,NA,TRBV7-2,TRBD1,CASSPGQGRGGNEQFF,TGTGCCAGCAGCCCGGGACAGGGTAGAGGCGGCAATGAGCAGTTCTTC
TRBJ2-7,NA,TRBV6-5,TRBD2,CASSYRLAASYEQYF,TGTGCCAGCAGTTATCGGCTAGCGGCGTCCTACGAGCAGTACTTC
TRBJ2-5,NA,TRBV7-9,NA,CASSSRVRGQTQYF,TGTGCCAGCAGCTCCCGCGTAAGGGGTCAGACCCAGTACTTC
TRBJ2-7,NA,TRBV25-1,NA,CASSRRDEQYF,TGTGCCAGCAGTAGAAGAGACGAGCAGTACTTC
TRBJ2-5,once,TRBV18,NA,CASSIGGLSETQYF,TGTGCCAGCTCAATAGGAGGTTTATCGGAGACCCAGTACTTC
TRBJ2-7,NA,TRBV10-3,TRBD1,CAIKTGTGDEQYF,TGTGCCATCAAAACCGGGACAGGGGACGAGCAGTACTTC
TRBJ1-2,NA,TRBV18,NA,CASSPPDMDRVGYTF,TGTGCCAGCTCACCCCCTGACATGGATAGAGTCGGCTACACCTTC
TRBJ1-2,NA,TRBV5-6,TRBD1,CASNDRVGYGYTF,TGTGCCAGCAACGACAGGGTGGGCTATGGCTACACCTTC
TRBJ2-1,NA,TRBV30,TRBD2,CAWSDIAGGGQFF,TGTGCCTGGAGCGATATCGCGGGAGGCGGGCAGTTCTTC